This T cell receptor (beta chain) was identified in a study of T-cell memory formation after mild COVID-19. Study as a whole: Largely, TCR clusters stayed within a single donor. Study results and limitations: CD8+ contracting clones occupied EMRA, while CD4+ ones occupied mainly CM and EM.

In its sample, this clonotype was seen a few times. Its antigen remains unidentified. After 5'RACE with constant-segment primers, TCR alpha and TCR beta cDNA libraries carrying sample barcodes and UMIs were obtained. One entry per CDR3 protein results from TCRdb running MiXCR on the 5' RACE reads. This repertoire shows about 110,000 distinct CDR3 sequences, about a sixth found once; its top ten account for around 5.1%. Germline lookup yields CDR1 LNHNV and CDR2 YYDKDF (reference sequence). This CDR3 has 13 amino acids. Deletions cut 6 bases from V and 5 bases from J, with 13 bases between. The chain combines TRBV15 with TRBJ2-5; D remains unclear. The specimen was PBMCs or a T cell subset sorted from them (not recorded which). The TCR was taken from a man younger than 30 who had mild COVID-19 (a few samples of this study predate the infection). Cell type and time point are not known. CDR3 sequence reads: CATRRTFVETQYF. The CDR3 DNA sequence: TGTGCCACCAGAAGGACCTTTGTGGAGACCCAGTACTTC.